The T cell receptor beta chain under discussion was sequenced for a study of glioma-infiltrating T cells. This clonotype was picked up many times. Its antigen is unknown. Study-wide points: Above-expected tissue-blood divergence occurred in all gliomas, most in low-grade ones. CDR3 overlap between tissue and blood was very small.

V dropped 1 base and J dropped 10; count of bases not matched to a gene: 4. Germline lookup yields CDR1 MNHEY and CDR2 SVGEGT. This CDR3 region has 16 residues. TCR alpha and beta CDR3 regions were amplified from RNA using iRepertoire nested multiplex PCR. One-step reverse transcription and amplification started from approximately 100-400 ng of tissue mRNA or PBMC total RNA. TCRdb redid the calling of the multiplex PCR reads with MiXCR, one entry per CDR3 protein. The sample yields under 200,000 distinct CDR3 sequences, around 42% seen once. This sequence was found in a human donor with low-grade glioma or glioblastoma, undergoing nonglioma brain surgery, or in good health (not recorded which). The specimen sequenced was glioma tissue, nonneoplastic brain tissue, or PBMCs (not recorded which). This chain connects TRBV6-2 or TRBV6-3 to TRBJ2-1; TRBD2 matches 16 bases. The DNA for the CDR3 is TGTGCCAGCAGTTACTTAGGGGGACTAGCGGGAGGGGAGCAGTTCTTC. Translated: CASSYLGGLAGGEQFF.